Each of the 4 T cell receptor beta chains below was sequenced from the same sample in a study of shared clonotypes between healthy human individuals. The protocol was immunoSEQ multiplex PCR, while the TCRdb copy is restricted to in-frame clones and leaves out a portion. The repertoire consists of about 660,000 clones, with approximately 79% occurring once and the leading ten covering more than 1.5%. The sequenced material came from memory CD4+ T cells sorted from blood. Subset denoted: CD45RA-negative fraction. Every receptor here comes from a woman in her twenties or thirties in good health.

The CDR3 is CASSMGLMNYGYTF. The DNA for the CDR3 is TGTGCCAGTAGTATGGGACTGATGAACTATGGCTACACCTTC. The V gene is TRBV19, the J gene TRBJ1-2; TRBD1 might be the D (5 bases). CDR3 length equals 14 residues. V lost 3 bases and J lost 2, with 10 bases in between. Per germline, CDR1 LNHDA and CDR2 SQIVND (reference sequence).

The chain employs TRBV23-1 and TRBJ2-1; TRBD2 might be the D (6 bases). TRBV23-1 qualifies as an ORF whose function is uncertain. The CDR3 sequence is 17 residues long. The V and J ends lost 2 bases and 5 bases respectively, with 19 bases between them. The CDR3 reads CASSQPPRVADNNEQFF. The CDR3 DNA reads as TGCGCCAGCAGTCAACCCCCGAGAGTAGCGGATAACAATGAGCAGTTCTTC.

The chain recombines TRBV6-4 with TRBJ2-1; 9 nucleotides agree with TRBD1. The CDR3 contains 14 residues. Germline-derived CDR1 and CDR2 are MRHNA and SNTAGT. V shed 5 bases, J shed 8 bases, and the junction held 7 bases outside the gene matches. In DNA form, the CDR3 reads TGTGCCAGCAGTAGGGACAGGGAGAGGGATGAGCAGTTCTTC. Its translation is CASSRDRERDEQFF.

This clone was seen only a few times. The chain has TRBV7-9 and TRBJ2-7; 12 positions match TRBD1. From germline, CDR1 is SEHNR and CDR2 FQNEAQ (reference sequence). This CDR3 contains 17 residues. The trim removed 3 bases at V and 5 bases at J, leaving 11 bases unmatched. The CDR3 coding sequence is TGTGCCAGCAGCTTTGAATCCGGGACAGGGGGCTCTAACGAGCAGTACTTC. Its protein product is CASSFESGTGGSNEQYF.